This T cell receptor (beta chain) was sequenced in a study of OX40 agonist ivuxolimab in advanced cancers. The germline gives CDR1 MDHEN, CDR2 SYDVKM. The CDR3 runs 9 residues. This table comes from immunoSEQ multiplex PCR, and its TCRdb copy is limited to in-frame clones, with some not included. Altogether under 40,000 clones are present, 60% to 85% being singletons, with the ten largest covering around 13%. The sample consisted of CD4+ or CD8+ T cells sorted from blood, taken in a trial of the OX40 agonist ivuxolimab. The clonotype comes from an adult with an advanced solid tumor such as melanoma, head and neck, liver or kidney cancer. V gene TRBV28 combines with J gene TRBJ2-7; D not certain. For the CDR3, the DNA is TGTATGCTCTCGTACGAGCAGTACTTC. This encodes CMLSYEQYF.